This entry features one T cell receptor beta chain sequence. Its target is unknown. These data belong to a study of PD-L1 blockade in urothelial cancer. Study-level background: Patients' atezolizumab regimen, 1,200 mg intravenously every 3 weeks, began in the mid-2010s. Whole-study findings and limits: Durable benefit was linked to greater 3-week expansion of tumor-associated blood clones. Pretreatment peripheral blood TCR clonality that fell below the median predicted better survival among the patients studied.

What went into each PCR as a spike was synthetic TCR analog templates. Generated by immunoSEQ multiplex PCR, the TCRdb table keeps only in-frame clones and is missing some. The sample holds tens of thousands of clones, 84% seen once. Time point denoted: pretreatment peripheral blood. The CDR3 runs to 11 residues. In germline, CDR1 is DFQATT, CDR2 SNEGSKA (reference sequence). V lost 5 bases to trimming and J lost 8 bases, with 12 bases between them. This sequence joins TRBV20-1 and TRBJ1-2; possibly TRBD1 for D (6 bases). The TCR originated in a woman in her sixties or seventies with urothelial cancer. The material sequenced was PBMCs, taken around atezolizumab (anti-PD-L1) treatment. This CDR3 is CSALTGYGYTF. Written as DNA, the CDR3 is TGCAGTGCTTTAACAGGGTACGGCTACACCTTC.